Below are 15 T cell receptor beta chains sequenced from a single sample in a study of shared clonotypes between healthy human individuals. The assay was immunoSEQ multiplex PCR, and TCRdb's table has in-frame clones only and misses some. Here the sample spans 700,000 to 950,000 clones, roughly 96% being singletons. CD8 cells classed as naive were CD45RO-negative and positively selected for CCR7, excluding terminally differentiated effector memory CD45RA+ cells. The sequencing sample was made of naive CD8+ T cells sorted from blood. These receptors were taken from a man aged 30 to 39 in good health.

This chain links TRBV7-9 with TRBJ2-4, with 10 nucleotides matching TRBD1. The V and J ends lost 4 bases and 2 bases, in that order; junction bases with no gene match: 8. The CDR3 extends over 17 amino acids. Per the germline V gene, CDR1 is SEHNR and CDR2 is FQNEAQ (reference sequence). The CDR3, as DNA: TGTGCCAGCAGCTCTATGACAGGGGGCATTCCCAAAAACATTCAGTACTTC. It is translated as CASSSMTGGIPKNIQYF.

The genes are TRBV13 and TRBJ2-2; unclear D gene. The CDR3 consists of 12 residues. CDR1 is PRHDT and CDR2 is FYEKMQ in the germline V gene (reference sequence). V lost 5 bases, J lost 9 bases, and 10 bases lay in between. This CDR3 reads CASSISSRELFF. CDR3 in DNA: TGTGCCAGCAGCATCAGTAGCCGGGAGCTGTTTTTT.

This sequence joins TRBV5-1 and TRBJ1-5; TRBD1 matches at 7 bases. The ends lost 0 bases at V and 7 bases at J; junction bases unmatched: 4. The CDR3 runs to 14 residues. CDR1 is SGHRS and CDR2 is YFSETQ in the germline V gene. The CDR3: CASSLASGGQPQHF. The CDR3 DNA is TGCGCCAGCAGCTTGGCGTCAGGGGGACAGCCCCAGCATTTT.

The chain couples TRBV5-6 to TRBJ2-7, with D possibly called TRBD1 or TRBD2 (5 bases each). CDR3 size: 12 residues. V was trimmed by 4 bases and J by 3 bases, leaving 8 bases between them. Germline V gives CDR1 SGHDT, CDR2 YYEEEE. The CDR3, as DNA: TGTGCCAGCAGCGGGGGATTCTACGAGCAGTACTTC. Amino acid sequence: CASSGGFYEQYF.

This chain uses TRBV6-1 with TRBJ2-1; 10 bases map to TRBD2. The CDR3 consists of 13 residues. Looked up from germline, CDR1 is MNHNS and CDR2 is SASEGT. V shed 10 bases and J 4 bases; nucleotides not matched to a gene: 4. The CDR3 reads CATGTSAYNEQFF. As DNA, the CDR3 is TGTGCCACCGGGACTAGCGCATACAATGAGCAGTTCTTC.

This rearrangement joins TRBV4-3 to TRBJ2-7; 10 bases are a match to TRBD2. There are 19 residues in the CDR3. Trimming cost V 1 base and J 7 bases; bases outside gene matches: 19. Germline V gene sequence: CDR1 LGHNA, CDR2 YSLEER. In DNA form, the CDR3 reads TGCGCCAGCAGCCAAGCTCGGCTAGCGGGAGCCGGCCCCACGGGGGAGCAGTACTTC. Residues: CASSQARLAGAGPTGEQYF.

V is TRBV6-5 and J is TRBJ1-4; TRBD1 agrees at 9 bases. The CDR3 loop spans 14 amino acids. CDR1 is MNHEY, CDR2 SVGAGI, per germline. V lost 2 bases, J lost 8 bases, and 3 bases stayed unmatched. The CDR3 DNA reads as TGTGCCAGCAGTTACGCACAGGGGGCGGAAAAACTGTTTTTT. Its protein product is CASSYAQGAEKLFF.

The table lists this clone with a few counts. The rearrangement links TRBV7-9 to TRBJ2-1; 12 bases map to TRBD2. Germline V gene data show CDR1 as SEHNR and CDR2 as FQNEAQ (reference sequence). Germline trimming cut 5 bases from V and 8 bases from J; bases unmatched to any gene: 10. CDR3 size: 16 residues. The CDR3 protein is CASSPPSGRAGDEQFF. The CDR3 DNA sequence: TGTGCCAGCAGCCCCCCTAGCGGGAGGGCCGGGGATGAGCAGTTCTTC.

This chain connects TRBV5-4 to TRBJ2-1, with unresolved D. Germline values: CDR1 SGHNT, CDR2 YYREEE (reference sequence). V lost 0 bases and J lost 3, with 13 bases in between. The CDR3 totals 16 residues. CDR3 in amino acids: CASSLALGLIYNEQFF. The DNA for the CDR3 is TGTGCCAGCAGCTTGGCCTTGGGCCTTATCTACAATGAGCAGTTCTTC. The full variable domain, completed using reference TRBV5-4 and TRBJ2-1, is ETGVTQSPTHLIKTRGQQVTLRCSSQSGHNTVSWYQQALGQGPQFIFQYYREEENGRGNFPPRFSGLQFPNYSSELNVNALELDDSALYLCASSLALGLIYNEQFFGPGTRLTVL.

The chain couples TRBV11-2 to TRBJ2-1; 9 bases fit TRBD2. V lost 5 bases, J lost 0 bases, and 8 bases stayed unmatched. CDR1 and CDR2 from the germline V gene are SGHAT and FQNNGV. The CDR3 sequence is 17 residues long. This CDR3 is CASSDLAGAPSYNEQFF. CDR3 coding DNA: TGTGCCAGCAGCGACTTAGCGGGGGCTCCCTCCTACAATGAGCAGTTCTTC.

This chain connects TRBV4-1 to TRBJ1-1; D unresolved. V lost 2 bases, J lost 7 bases, and 14 bases lay in between. The CDR3 runs to 14 residues. The germline V gene has CDR1 MGHRA and CDR2 YSYEKL. The CDR3 region is CASSQIGTVHEAFF. The CDR3 coding sequence is TGCGCCAGCAGCCAAATCGGAACGGTTCATGAAGCTTTCTTT.

The chain recombines TRBV4-3 with TRBJ1-1; 7 bases agree with TRBD1. Germline loops: CDR1 LGHNA, CDR2 YSLEER. V lost 1 base to trimming and J lost 1 base; unmatched junction nucleotides: 9. CDR3 length: 17 residues. The CDR3 nucleotides are TGCGCCAGCAGCCAAGTTAGAAGCAGGGGGTCGAACACTGAAGCTTTCTTT. Its translation: CASSQVRSRGSNTEAFF.

The chain employs TRBV9 and TRBJ2-3; 10 bases line up with TRBD2. Germline CDR1 SGDLS, CDR2 YYNGEE. Losses at the gene ends were 4 bases for V and 0 bases for J; bases not matched to a gene: 5. This CDR3 is 16 amino acids long. CDR3 nucleotide sequence: TGTGCCAGCAGCCCCGGGACTAGCGAAAGCACAGATACGCAGTATTTT. Translated: CASSPGTSESTDTQYF. Complete variable domain (other parts from reference TRBV9 and TRBJ2-3): DSGVTQTPKHLITATGQRVTLRCSPRSGDLSVYWYQQSLDQGLQFLIQYYNGEERAKGNILERFSAQQFPDLHSELNLSSLELGDSALYFCASSPGTSESTDTQYFGPGTRLTVL.

This rearrangement joins TRBV23-1 to TRBJ2-7, with D perhaps matching TRBD2 (6 bases). TRBV23-1 is labeled an ORF, and its function is uncertain. Trimming shortened V by 6 bases and J by 5 bases, and 23 bases separated the two germline ends. This CDR3 has 16 residues. Here the CDR3 reads CASRREIGEVFDEQYF. Written as DNA, the CDR3 is TGCGCCAGCAGACGAGAGATCGGGGAGGTTTTCGACGAGCAGTACTTC.

This clone was seen just once. The V gene is TRBV7-9, the J gene TRBJ2-7, with 10 bases lining up with TRBD2. V gave up 5 bases and J gave up 5 bases; unmatched junction bases: 9. The CDR3 sequence is 15 residues long. In germline, CDR1 is SEHNR, CDR2 FQNEAQ (reference sequence). The CDR3 coding sequence is TGTGCCAGCAGCCGGGTAGGGCTAGCGGGAGACGAGCAGTACTTC. It specifies CASSRVGLAGDEQYF.